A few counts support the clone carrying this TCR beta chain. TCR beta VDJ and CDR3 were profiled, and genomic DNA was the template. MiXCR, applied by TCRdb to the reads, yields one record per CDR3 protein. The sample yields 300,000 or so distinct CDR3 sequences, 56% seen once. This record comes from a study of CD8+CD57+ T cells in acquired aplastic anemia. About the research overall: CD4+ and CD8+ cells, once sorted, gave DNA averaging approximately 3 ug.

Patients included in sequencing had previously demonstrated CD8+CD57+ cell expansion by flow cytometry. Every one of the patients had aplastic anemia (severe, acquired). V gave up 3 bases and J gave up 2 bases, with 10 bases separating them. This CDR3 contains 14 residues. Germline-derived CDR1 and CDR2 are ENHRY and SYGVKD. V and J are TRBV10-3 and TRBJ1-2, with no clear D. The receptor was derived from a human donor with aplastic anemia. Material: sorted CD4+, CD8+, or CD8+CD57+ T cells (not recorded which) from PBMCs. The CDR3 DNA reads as TGTGCCATCAGTGATTCCAGTGAGAACTATGGCTACACCTTC. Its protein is CAISDSSENYGYTF.